Listed below are T cell receptor beta chains from one sample, sequenced in a study of blood T cell repertoires in COVID-19. Clones were sequenced by immunoSEQ multiplex PCR, and TCRdb holds only the in-frame ones, with some missing. The sample lists around 200,000 clones, 70% to 80% occurring once. Sample: peripheral blood. Every receptor here comes from a woman between 45 and 60 years old with acute or convalescent COVID-19. CDR3s include the opening cysteine and the closing phenylalanine or tryptophan. The D gene is left open where the match is weak. Clone size, where shown, is once, few, many, or a class for clones that have expanded.

abundance: few; d_gene: -; v_gene: TRBV27; j_gene: TRBJ1-5; CDR3nt: TGTGCCAGCAGTTCCAGGGGAAAGCCCCAGCATTTT; CDR3aa: CASSSRGKPQHF
abundance: -; d_gene: -; v_gene: TRBV5-1; j_gene: TRBJ1-4; CDR3nt: TGCGCCAGCAGCTGGGGGGGCATTGATGAAAAACTGTTTTTT; CDR3aa: CASSWGGIDEKLFF
abundance: -; d_gene: -; v_gene: TRBV5-1; j_gene: TRBJ1-1; CDR3nt: TGCGCCAGCAGCTCAGAGGGCGGCTCGTGGAACACTGAAGCTTTCTTT; CDR3aa: CASSSEGGSWNTEAFF
abundance: few; d_gene: TRBD2; v_gene: TRBV4-1; j_gene: TRBJ2-1; CDR3nt: TGCGCCAGCAGCCCTATGACTAGCCGGGGGGAGCAGTTCTTC; CDR3aa: CASSPMTSRGEQFF
abundance: -; d_gene: -; v_gene: TRBV5-5; j_gene: TRBJ1-6; CDR3nt: TGTGCCAGCAGCCCCTGGACGGTACAGGACCTCCACTTT; CDR3aa: CASSPWTVQDLHF
abundance: few; d_gene: -; v_gene: TRBV27; j_gene: TRBJ2-1; CDR3nt: TGTGCCAGCAGTTTTGAGTGGGGCAGAAGCTCCTACAATGAGCAGTTCTTC; CDR3aa: CASSFEWGRSSYNEQFF
abundance: -; d_gene: TRBD2; v_gene: TRBV6-5; j_gene: TRBJ2-7; CDR3nt: TGTGCCAGCAGTACTGTAGCGGGAGGGCCCTACGAGCAGTACTTC; CDR3aa: CASSTVAGGPYEQYF
abundance: once; d_gene: -; v_gene: TRBV6-5; j_gene: TRBJ1-6; CDR3nt: TGTGCCAGCAGTTTAGAGGATTATTCACCCCTCCACTTT; CDR3aa: CASSLEDYSPLHF
abundance: -; d_gene: TRBD1; v_gene: TRBV19; j_gene: TRBJ1-1; CDR3nt: TGTGCCAGTATGGGACAGGGGGCGGGGACTGAAGCTTTCTTT; CDR3aa: CASMGQGAGTEAFF
abundance: -; d_gene: TRBD1; v_gene: TRBV28; j_gene: TRBJ1-2; CDR3nt: TGTGCCAGCAGCCCCCGGGGACAGGGGCGCCCTGGCTACACCTTC; CDR3aa: CASSPRGQGRPGYTF
abundance: -; d_gene: -; v_gene: TRBV11-2; j_gene: TRBJ2-1; CDR3nt: TGTGCCAGCAGCTTAAGAGGCGGTAGCTCCTACAATGAGCAGTTCTTC; CDR3aa: CASSLRGGSSYNEQFF
abundance: -; d_gene: TRBD1; v_gene: TRBV10-2; j_gene: TRBJ1-4; CDR3nt: TGCGCCAGCAGTGAGTACAGGGGCGCAAATGAAAAACTGTTTTTT; CDR3aa: CASSEYRGANEKLFF
abundance: -; d_gene: TRBD2; v_gene: TRBV27; j_gene: TRBJ2-1; CDR3nt: TGTGCCAGCAGTTTAGGCGGGAGTGGCTACAATGAGCAGTTCTTC; CDR3aa: CASSLGGSGYNEQFF
abundance: -; d_gene: -; v_gene: TRBV27; j_gene: TRBJ1-2; CDR3nt: TGTGCCAGCAGTTCCCATTCGGGGGGTGACTATGGCTACACCTTC; CDR3aa: CASSSHSGGDYGYTF